This T cell receptor beta chain originates from a study of metastatic and nonmetastatic thyroid tumors. About the research overall: The study looked at repertoires side by side in blood and in tumor or nodule tissue from malignant and benign thyroid patients.

Source study methods: Across clinicopathological groups, CDR3 differences served as the basis for building a distant-metastasis classifier for papillary thyroid cancer. With MiXCR, TCRdb reprocessed the PCR reads. The V and J calls shown here were made by TCRdb, not taken from the authors' results. The repertoire consists of about 33,000 clones, with 18% occurring once and the leading ten covering about an eighth. This CDR3 region has 13 residues. CDR1 is SGHNT, CDR2 YYREEE, per germline (reference sequence). V shed 4 bases and J shed 4 bases, with 11 bases lying between them. Patients had received no treatment of any kind before thyroid surgery. There are many counts of this clone.

The clonotype was recovered from a male donor with papillary thyroid cancer or a benign thyroid nodule (not recorded which). Some clones in this sample may be carry-over from other donors' samples. The chain has TRBV5-4 and TRBJ1-2; D is unresolved. The specimen sequenced was blood. CDR3 sequence reads: CASSPEASYGYTF. The CDR3 DNA reads TGTGCCAGCAGCCCAGAAGCATCCTATGGCTACACCTTC.